These T cell receptor beta chains were read from a single sample in a study of OX40 agonist ivuxolimab in advanced cancers. Sequencing used immunoSEQ multiplex PCR; TCRdb keeps in-frame clones, though not all of them. This sample has tens of thousands of clones, with over 80% found just once. Source: CD4+ or CD8+ T cells sorted from blood, taken in a trial of the OX40 agonist ivuxolimab. These receptors originate from an adult with an advanced solid tumor such as melanoma, head and neck, liver or kidney cancer. The CDR3 runs from the conserved cysteine through the conserved F or W. Clone size is not always given. Where it is, it says once, few, many or a class for expanded clones.

V gene,clone size,J gene,CDR3 protein
TRBV29-1,-,TRBJ2-6,CSALVRGNSGANVLTF
TRBV5-4,once,TRBJ2-7,CASSKDGEAARYEQYF
TRBV5-1,-,TRBJ2-7,CASSLVFTENYEQYF
TRBV19,-,TRBJ2-5,CASSIQGYDTETQYF
TRBV9,-,TRBJ1-3,CASSVAPLGSTIYF
TRBV5-4,-,TRBJ2-3,CASRGPSTDTQYF
TRBV6-5,-,TRBJ2-7,CASSYGGASSYEQYF
TRBV7-2,-,TRBJ2-5,CASSQSGQGQGAQYF
TRBV4-2,-,TRBJ2-7,CASSRDEAGGSYEQYF
TRBV7-2,few,TRBJ1-1,CASSQTGGWSTEAFF
TRBV6-1,few,TRBJ1-2,CASGLSGGYGYTF
TRBV7-8,-,TRBJ2-2,CASRQQGAGTGELFF
TRBV7-2,-,TRBJ2-6,CASSFWTGSGANVLTF
TRBV28,-,TRBJ1-2,CASSLLQPNYGYTF
TRBV7-8,-,TRBJ2-5,CASSTRGSGTGRPSGETQYF
TRBV7-6,-,TRBJ2-3,CASSLEGLSTDTQYF
TRBV2,-,TRBJ2-6,CASTVGVAGANVLTF
TRBV15,-,TRBJ1-1,CATSRVYGANTEAFF
TRBV9,-,TRBJ2-1,CASSVGEGQGASEQFF
TRBV9,few,TRBJ2-3,CASSVGGVSTDTQYF
TRBV5-8,-,TRBJ2-2,CASSFTPYTGELFF
TRBV9,-,TRBJ2-2,CASSATQGKTGELFF
TRBV15,-,TRBJ1-1,CATSQMNTEAFF
TRBV7-9,-,TRBJ2-1,CASSPYRDIVNEQFF
TRBV27,-,TRBJ2-5,CASSFGTSGRSFVGTQYF
TRBV6-5,-,TRBJ2-7,CASSYFRAGVSEQYF
TRBV2,-,TRBJ2-7,CAGNGGIDEQYF
TRBV12-5,-,TRBJ2-2,CASGSGQGYPGELFF
TRBV7-3,-,TRBJ2-2,CASSLIGTGHTGELFF
TRBV7-9,once,TRBJ2-7,CASSSTEGARVYEQYF
TRBV7-9,-,TRBJ2-1,CASSTLAGPYNEQFF
TRBV27,-,TRBJ2-1,CASSLGLPYEQFF
TRBV6-6,-,TRBJ1-2,CASKDGPQANYGYTF
TRBV19,-,TRBJ1-2,CASSPPRGANYGYTF
TRBV25-1,-,TRBJ2-3,CASSESSGLSTDTQYF
TRBV5-1,-,TRBJ2-7,CASSSTFRGNYEQYF
TRBV11-2,-,TRBJ2-7,CASSLDKTLTYEQYF
TRBV11-2,-,TRBJ2-2,CASSLLRGPGELFF
TRBV5-4,-,TRBJ1-2,CASSSGQGYNYGYTF
TRBV27,-,TRBJ2-7,CASSSLYEQYF
TRBV11-2,-,TRBJ1-1,CASSLRDQAFF
TRBV11-2,-,TRBJ2-7,CASSSSYEQYF
TRBV5-1,-,TRBJ2-7,CASSPLDSFYEQYF
TRBV7-9,-,TRBJ2-2,CASSSRTANRNTGELFF
TRBV18,-,TRBJ2-1,CASSPFHKLTSGADNEQFF
TRBV6-5,-,TRBJ2-7,CASSYSNSEQYF
TRBV7-2,-,TRBJ2-7,CASSPSTGGAYEQYF
TRBV6-1,-,TRBJ2-7,CASSEELLAGGYEQYF
TRBV5-1,-,TRBJ2-3,CASSLTGSDTDTQYF
TRBV29-1,-,TRBJ2-1,CSVLTGGRGYNEQFF
TRBV21-1,-,TRBJ1-1,CASNIGQVNTEAFF
TRBV6-5,-,TRBJ1-1,CASSYSNTEAFF
TRBV15,-,TRBJ2-5,CATSREGGSGTQYF